This T cell receptor (beta chain) was obtained from a study of blood T cell repertoires in COVID-19. Across the whole study: Samples of COVID-19 (acute and convalescent) were obtained from the United States, Italy and Spain.

Assay: immunoSEQ multiplex PCR; the TCRdb copy retains only in-frame clones and omits some. There are 200,000 to 300,000 clones in the sample; about 85% occur only once, and just over 7% lies in the top ten. The sequence derives from a man in his 60s who had recovered from COVID-19. Sample: peripheral blood.

The CDR3 sequence: CASSQGTGGAGSPLHF. In nucleotides, the CDR3 is TGTGCCAGCAGCCAAGGCACAGGGGGCGCGGGTTCACCCCTCCACTTT. The rearrangement uses TRBV14 and TRBJ1-6; 9 bases are a match to TRBD1. With V trimmed by 1 base and J by 9 bases, 7 bases remained unmatched. CDR3 length equals 16 residues. Germline V gives CDR1 SGHDN, CDR2 FVKESK.